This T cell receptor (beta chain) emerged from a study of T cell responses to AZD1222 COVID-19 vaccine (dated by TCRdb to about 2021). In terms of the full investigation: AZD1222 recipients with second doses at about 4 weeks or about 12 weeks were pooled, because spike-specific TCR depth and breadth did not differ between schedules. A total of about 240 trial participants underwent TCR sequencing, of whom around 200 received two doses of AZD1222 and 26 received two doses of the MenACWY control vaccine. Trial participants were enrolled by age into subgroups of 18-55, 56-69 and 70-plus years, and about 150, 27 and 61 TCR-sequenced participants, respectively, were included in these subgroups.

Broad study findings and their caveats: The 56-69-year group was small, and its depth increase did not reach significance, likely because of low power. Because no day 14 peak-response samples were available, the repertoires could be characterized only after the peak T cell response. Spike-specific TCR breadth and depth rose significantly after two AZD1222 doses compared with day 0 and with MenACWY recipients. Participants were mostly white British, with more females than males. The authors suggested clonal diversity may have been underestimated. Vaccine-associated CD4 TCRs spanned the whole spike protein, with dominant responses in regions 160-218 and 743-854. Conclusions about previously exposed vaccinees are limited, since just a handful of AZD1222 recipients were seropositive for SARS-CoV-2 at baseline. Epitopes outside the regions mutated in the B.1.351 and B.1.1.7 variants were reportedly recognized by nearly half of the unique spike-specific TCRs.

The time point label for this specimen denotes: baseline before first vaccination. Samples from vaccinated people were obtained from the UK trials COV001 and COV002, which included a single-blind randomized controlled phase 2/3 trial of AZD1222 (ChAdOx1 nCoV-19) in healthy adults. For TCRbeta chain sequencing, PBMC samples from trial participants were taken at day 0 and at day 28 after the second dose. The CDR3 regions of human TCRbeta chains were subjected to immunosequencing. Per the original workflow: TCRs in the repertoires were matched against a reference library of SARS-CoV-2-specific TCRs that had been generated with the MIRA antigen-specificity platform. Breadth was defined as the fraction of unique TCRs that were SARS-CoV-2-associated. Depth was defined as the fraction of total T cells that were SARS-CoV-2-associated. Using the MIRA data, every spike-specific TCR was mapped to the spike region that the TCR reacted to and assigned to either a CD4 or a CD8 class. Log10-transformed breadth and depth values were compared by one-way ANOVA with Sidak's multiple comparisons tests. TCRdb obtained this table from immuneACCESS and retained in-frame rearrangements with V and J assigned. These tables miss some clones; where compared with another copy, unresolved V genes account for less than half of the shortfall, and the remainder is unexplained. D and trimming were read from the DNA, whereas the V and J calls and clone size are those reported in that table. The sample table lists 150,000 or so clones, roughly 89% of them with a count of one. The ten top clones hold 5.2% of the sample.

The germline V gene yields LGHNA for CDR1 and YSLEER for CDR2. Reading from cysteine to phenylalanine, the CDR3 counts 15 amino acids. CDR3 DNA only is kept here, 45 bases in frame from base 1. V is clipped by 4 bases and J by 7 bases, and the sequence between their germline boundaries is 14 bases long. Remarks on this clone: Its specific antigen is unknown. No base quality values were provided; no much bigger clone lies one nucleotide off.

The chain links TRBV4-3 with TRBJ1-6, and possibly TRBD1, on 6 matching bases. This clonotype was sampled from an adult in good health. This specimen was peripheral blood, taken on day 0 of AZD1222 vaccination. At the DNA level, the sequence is TGCGCCAGCAGCCGAGCCGGACAGCCCAATTCACCCCTCCACTTT. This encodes CASSRAGQPNSPLHF.